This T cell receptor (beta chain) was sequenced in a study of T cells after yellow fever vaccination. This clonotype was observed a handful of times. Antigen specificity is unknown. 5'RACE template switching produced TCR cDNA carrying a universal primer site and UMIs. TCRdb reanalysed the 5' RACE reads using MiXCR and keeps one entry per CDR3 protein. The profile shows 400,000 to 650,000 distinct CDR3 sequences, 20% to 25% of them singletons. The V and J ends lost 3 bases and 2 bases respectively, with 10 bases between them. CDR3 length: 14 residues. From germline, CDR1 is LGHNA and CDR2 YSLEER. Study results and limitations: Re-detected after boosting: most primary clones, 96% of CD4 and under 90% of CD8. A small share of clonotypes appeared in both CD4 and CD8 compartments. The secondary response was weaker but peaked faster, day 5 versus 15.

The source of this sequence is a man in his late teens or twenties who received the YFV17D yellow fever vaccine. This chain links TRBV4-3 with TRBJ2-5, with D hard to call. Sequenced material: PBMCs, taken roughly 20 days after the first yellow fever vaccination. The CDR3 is CASSQLYQQETQYF. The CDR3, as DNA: TGCGCCAGCAGCCAGCTGTATCAGCAAGAGACCCAGTACTTC.